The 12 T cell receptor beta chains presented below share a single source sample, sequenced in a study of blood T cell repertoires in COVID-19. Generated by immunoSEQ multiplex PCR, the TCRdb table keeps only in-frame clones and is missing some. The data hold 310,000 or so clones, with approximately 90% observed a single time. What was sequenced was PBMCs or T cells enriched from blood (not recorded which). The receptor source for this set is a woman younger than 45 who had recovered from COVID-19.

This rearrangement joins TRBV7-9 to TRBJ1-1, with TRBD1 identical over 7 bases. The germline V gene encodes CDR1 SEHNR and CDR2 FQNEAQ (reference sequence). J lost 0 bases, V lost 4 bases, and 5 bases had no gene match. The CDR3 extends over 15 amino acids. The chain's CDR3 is CASSSDRDLNTEAFF. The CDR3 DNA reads TGTGCCAGCAGCTCAGACAGGGACTTGAACACTGAAGCTTTCTTT.

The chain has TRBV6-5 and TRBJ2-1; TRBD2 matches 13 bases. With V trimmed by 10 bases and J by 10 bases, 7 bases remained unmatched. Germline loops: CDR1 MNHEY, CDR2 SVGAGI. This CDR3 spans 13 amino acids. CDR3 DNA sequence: TGTGCCACCCGACTAGCGGGAGGAGGAGAGCAGTTCTTC. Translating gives CATRLAGGGEQFF.

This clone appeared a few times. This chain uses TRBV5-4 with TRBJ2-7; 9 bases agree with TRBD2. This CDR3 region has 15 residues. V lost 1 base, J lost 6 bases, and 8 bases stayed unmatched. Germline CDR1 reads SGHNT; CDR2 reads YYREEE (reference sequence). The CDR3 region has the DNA TGTGCCAGCAGCTTGTTTCTAGCGGGAAGAGGCGAGCAGTACTTC. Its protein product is CASSLFLAGRGEQYF.

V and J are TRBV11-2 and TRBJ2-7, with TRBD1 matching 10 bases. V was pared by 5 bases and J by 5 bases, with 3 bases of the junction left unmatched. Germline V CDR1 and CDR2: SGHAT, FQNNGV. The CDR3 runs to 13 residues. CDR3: CASSLGTGDEQYF. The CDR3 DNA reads TGTGCCAGCAGCCTAGGGACAGGGGACGAGCAGTACTTC.

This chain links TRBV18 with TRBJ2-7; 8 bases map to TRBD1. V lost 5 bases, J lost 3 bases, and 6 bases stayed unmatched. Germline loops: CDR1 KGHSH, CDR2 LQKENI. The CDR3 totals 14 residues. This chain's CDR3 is CASSDKQGGYEQYF. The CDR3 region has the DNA TGTGCCAGCTCAGACAAACAGGGGGGCTACGAGCAGTACTTC.

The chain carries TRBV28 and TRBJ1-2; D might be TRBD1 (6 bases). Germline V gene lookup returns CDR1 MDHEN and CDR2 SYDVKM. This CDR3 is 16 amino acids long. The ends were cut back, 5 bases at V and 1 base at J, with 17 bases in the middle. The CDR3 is CASSPYSDSFNYGYTF. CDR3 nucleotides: TGTGCCAGCAGTCCCTATTCGGACAGCTTTAACTATGGCTACACCTTC.

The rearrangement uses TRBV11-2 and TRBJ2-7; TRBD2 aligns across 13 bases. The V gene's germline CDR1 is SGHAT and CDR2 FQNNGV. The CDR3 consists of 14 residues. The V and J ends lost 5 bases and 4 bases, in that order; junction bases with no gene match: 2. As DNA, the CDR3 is TGTGCCAGCAGCGTACTAGCGGGAGGGTACGAGCAGTACTTC. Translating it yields CASSVLAGGYEQYF.

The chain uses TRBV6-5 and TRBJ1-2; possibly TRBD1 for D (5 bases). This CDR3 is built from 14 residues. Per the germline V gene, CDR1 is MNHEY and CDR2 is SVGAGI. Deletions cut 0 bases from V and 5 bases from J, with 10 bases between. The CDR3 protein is CASSYSGGEYGYTF. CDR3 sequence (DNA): TGTGCCAGCAGTTACTCGGGGGGGGAATATGGCTACACCTTC.

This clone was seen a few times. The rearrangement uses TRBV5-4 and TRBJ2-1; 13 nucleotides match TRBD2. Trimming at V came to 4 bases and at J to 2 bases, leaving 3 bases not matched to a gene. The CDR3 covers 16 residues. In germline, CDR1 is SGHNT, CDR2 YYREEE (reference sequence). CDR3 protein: CASSLGTSGTYNEQFF. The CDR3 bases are TGTGCCAGCAGCCTCGGGACTAGCGGGACCTACAATGAGCAGTTCTTC.

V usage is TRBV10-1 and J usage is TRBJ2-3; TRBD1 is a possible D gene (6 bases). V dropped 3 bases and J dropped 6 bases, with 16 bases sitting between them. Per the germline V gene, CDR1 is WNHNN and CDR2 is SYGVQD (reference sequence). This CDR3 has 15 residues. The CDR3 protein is CASSEKGARGDTQYF. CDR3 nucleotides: TGCGCCAGCAGTGAAAAAGGGGCAAGGGGGGATACGCAGTATTTT.

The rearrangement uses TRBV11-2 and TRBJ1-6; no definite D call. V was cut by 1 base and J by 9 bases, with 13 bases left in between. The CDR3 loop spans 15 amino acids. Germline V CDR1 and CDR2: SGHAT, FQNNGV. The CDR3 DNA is TGTGCCAGCAGCTTAGGGCATAACTACCCTTCACCCCTCCACTTT. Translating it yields CASSLGHNYPSPLHF.

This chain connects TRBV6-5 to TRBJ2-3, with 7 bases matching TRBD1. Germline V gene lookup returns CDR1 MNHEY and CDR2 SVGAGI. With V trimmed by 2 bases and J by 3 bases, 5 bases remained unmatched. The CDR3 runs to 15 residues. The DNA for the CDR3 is TGTGCCAGCAGTTACGGGACAGAAAGAACAGATACGCAGTATTTT. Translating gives CASSYGTERTDTQYF.